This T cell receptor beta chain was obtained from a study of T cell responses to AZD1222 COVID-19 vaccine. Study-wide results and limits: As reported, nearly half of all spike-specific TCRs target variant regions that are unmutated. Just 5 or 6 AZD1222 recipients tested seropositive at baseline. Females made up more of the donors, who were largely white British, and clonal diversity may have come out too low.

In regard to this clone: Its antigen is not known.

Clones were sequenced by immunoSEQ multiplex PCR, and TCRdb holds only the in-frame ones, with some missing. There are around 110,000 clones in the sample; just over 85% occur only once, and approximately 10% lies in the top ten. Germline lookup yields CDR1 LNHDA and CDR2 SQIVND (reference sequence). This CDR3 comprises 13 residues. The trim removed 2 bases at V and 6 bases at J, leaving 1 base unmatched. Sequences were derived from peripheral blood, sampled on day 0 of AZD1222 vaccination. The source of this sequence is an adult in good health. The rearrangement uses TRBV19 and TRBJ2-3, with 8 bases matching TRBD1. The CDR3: CASSIQGADTQYF. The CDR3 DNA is TGTGCCAGTAGTATACAGGGGGCTGATACGCAGTATTTT.